These 14 T cell receptor beta chains share one sample of origin, sequenced in a study of metastatic and nonmetastatic thyroid tumors. Nobody among the patients had been given any treatment before thyroid surgery. TCRdb re-analyzed the PCR reads using MiXCR. The sample carries roughly 40,000 clones, 17% recorded once. The specimen sequenced was blood. Source of these receptors: a male donor with papillary thyroid cancer or a benign thyroid nodule (not recorded which). Some clones in this sample may be carry-over from other donors' samples.

The chain's CDR3 is CASSFNARVGQPQHF. The CDR3 DNA is TGTGCCAGCAGCTTTAATGCCAGGGTGGGACAGCCCCAGCATTTT. The chain couples TRBV5-8 to TRBJ1-5; D might be TRBD1 (5 bases). The CDR3 runs to 15 residues. Between the trimmed V and J ends, which lost 2 bases and 7 bases, there was a span of 16 bases. Germline V gene sequence: CDR1 SGHTS, CDR2 YDEGEE.

The table lists this clone with many counts. The chain has TRBV18 and TRBJ2-3; no clear D. The CDR3 is 14 residues long. Germline V CDR1 and CDR2: KGHSH, LQKENI. V was shortened by 3 bases and J by 4 bases, with 11 bases between the two germline ends. The CDR3 DNA sequence: TGTGCCAGCTCACCCGCTCTGGCATCAGATACGCAGTATTTT. Amino acid sequence: CASSPALASDTQYF.

The chain carries TRBV11-2 and TRBJ2-3, with no clear D. This CDR3 has 16 residues. The germline gives CDR1 SGHAT, CDR2 FQNNGV. V was clipped by 1 base and J by 1 base, with 12 bases between them. The CDR3 sequence is CASSLVWSEGTDTQYF. The CDR3 DNA reads TGTGCCAGCAGCTTAGTTTGGTCGGAAGGCACAGATACGCAGTATTTT.

This clone has at least ten counts. This chain uses TRBV18 with TRBJ2-2; 11 bases are shared with TRBD2. CDR1 and CDR2 from the germline V gene are KGHSH and LQKENI. V lost 10 bases and J lost 5; bases outside the gene matches: 12. This CDR3 is 16 amino acids long. This chain's CDR3 is CATTTSGIRDTGELFF. The CDR3 DNA follows: TGTGCCACTACGACTAGCGGGATTCGGGATACCGGGGAGCTGTTTTTT.

This clone appeared many times. In DNA form, the CDR3 reads TGCGCCAGCAAGGACAACTACAATGAGCAGTTCTTC. Amino acid sequence: CASKDNYNEQFF. The chain couples TRBV4-1 to TRBJ2-1, with D tentatively TRBD1 (5 bases). Germline loops: CDR1 MGHRA, CDR2 YSYEKL. The CDR3 extends over 12 amino acids. The germline V and J ends were trimmed by 7 bases and 3 bases, with 7 bases remaining between them.

Remarks on this clone: The germline gene is not matched at one end of the junction; a read error may be the cause. V usage is TRBV11-1 and J usage is TRBJ2-3, with TRBD2 matching over 11 bases. CDR1 is SGHAT, CDR2 FQDESV, per germline (reference sequence). The CDR3 runs to 17 residues. For the CDR3, the DNA is TGTGCCAGCAGCTTGGGCTTAGCGGGAGGGATTACAGATACGCAGTATTTC. Its protein product is CASSLGLAGGITDTQYF.

The gene calls are TRBV20-1 and TRBJ2-7; 8 positions match TRBD1. J was trimmed by 1 base and V by 5 bases; bases with no gene match: 10. This CDR3 is 15 amino acids long. Germline lookup yields CDR1 DFQATT and CDR2 SNEGSKA (reference sequence). CDR3 coding DNA: TGCAGTGCTCGGACAGGGATGGCGAGTTCCTACGAGCAGTACTTC. Translated, it gives CSARTGMASSYEQYF.

The sample holds many counts of this clone. The CDR3 DNA reads as TGTGCCAGCAGCCAAGATGACCCCCGGGGCTACACCTTC. Protein: CASSQDDPRGYTF. This chain connects TRBV3-1 to TRBJ1-2; no clear D. The V gene's germline CDR1 is LGHDT and CDR2 YNNKEL (reference sequence). V shed 0 bases and J shed 8 bases, with 10 bases lying between them. This CDR3 is 13 amino acids long.

This clone was seen at least ten times. A much larger clone is a single base away; this may be a read error. At the DNA level, this CDR3 is encoded by other sequences in the same sample as well. The chain combines TRBV10-2 with TRBJ1-2, with D uncertain. This CDR3 has 12 amino acids. Between the trimmed V and J ends, which lost 2 bases and 3 bases, there was a span of 4 bases. Per germline, CDR1 WSHSY and CDR2 SAAADI. The CDR3 here is CASSEGDYGYTF. CDR3 nucleotides: TGCGCCAGCAGTGAGGGAGACTATGGCTACACCTTC.

This clone was observed a single time. The chain recombines TRBV19 with TRBJ2-2; TRBD2 aligns across 12 bases. With V trimmed by 5 bases and J by 9 bases, 7 bases remained unmatched. CDR1 is LNHDA and CDR2 is SQIVND in the germline V gene (reference sequence). The length of the CDR3 is 15 residues. The chain's CDR3 is CASSRRLAGVWELFF. CDR3 nucleotide sequence: TGTGCCAGTAGTCGACGACTAGCGGGGGTATGGGAGCTGTTTTTT.

This clone was seen many times. The chain joins TRBV10-2 to TRBJ2-7; TRBD1 aligns across 8 bases. CDR3 length: 15 amino acids. Trimming took 2 bases from V and 1 from J; bases not matched to a gene: 4. Germline CDR1 WSHSY, CDR2 SAAADI. CDR3 nucleotides: TGCGCCAGCAGTGAGGGACAGGGTCTTTCCTACGAGCAGTACTTC. Amino acid sequence: CASSEGQGLSYEQYF.

This clone has ten or more counts. One junction end disagrees with the germline gene, perhaps due to a read error. Other DNA sequences in the sample encode the same CDR3. The chain recombines TRBV11-3 with TRBJ2-7, with 7 positions matching TRBD1. The CDR3 runs to 17 residues. CDR1 and CDR2 from the germline V gene are SGHNT and YENEEA. The CDR3: CASSLPLTGERVYEQYF. As DNA, the CDR3 is TGTGCCAGCAGCTTACCCTTAACAGGGGAAAGAGTCTACGAGCAGTACTTT.

The V gene is TRBV30, the J gene TRBJ1-1, with no clear D. Germline CDR1 reads GTSNPN; CDR2 reads SVGIG (reference sequence). The V and J ends lost 2 bases and 1 base respectively, with 11 bases between them. CDR3 length equals 14 residues. As DNA, the CDR3 is TGTGCCTGGAGTATTGAGACTGCGAACACTGAAGCTTTCTTT. Its translation is CAWSIETANTEAFF.

Relative to its sample, this clone is medium-sized. At the DNA level, this CDR3 is encoded by other sequences in the same sample as well. This chain connects TRBV7-2 to TRBJ2-7; D is ambiguous. Trimming left V 6 bases short and J 1 base short, with 4 bases between. Germline values: CDR1 SGHTA, CDR2 FQGNSA. The CDR3 spans 11 residues. The CDR3 nucleotides are TGTGCCAGCAGTATTTCCTACGAGCAGTACTTC. Its protein is CASSISYEQYF.